Given below is one TCR beta chain in context. The record originates from a study of radiation and T cells in renal cell carcinoma. Sequencing was performed with immunoSEQ multiplex PCR; in TCRdb, only in-frame clones are kept and a portion is missing. The data show approximately 150,000 clones, about 88% seen once. Germline values: CDR1 DFQATT, CDR2 SNEGSKA (reference sequence). The V gene lost 0 bases and the J gene lost 8 bases, with 4 bases spanning the gap. The CDR3 has 10 residues. Regarding time point: blood 4 weeks post-SBRT, at nephrectomy. Specified treatment: 15 Gy SBRT to primary tumor, nephrectomy 4 weeks later. Nephrectomy followed 15 Gy stereotactic body radiation by 4 weeks.

Sequences were derived from blood, sampled from a patient whose treatment included radiotherapy and nephrectomy. V is TRBV20-1 and J is TRBJ1-2; D ambiguous. This clonotype was obtained from a woman in her fifties or sixties with renal cell carcinoma. For the CDR3, the DNA is TGCAGTGCTAGAGATCTGGGCTACACCTTC. Translating gives CSARDLGYTF.